This TCR beta chain was sequenced in a study of blood T cell repertoires in COVID-19. Generated by immunoSEQ multiplex PCR, the TCRdb table keeps only in-frame clones and is missing some. The data hold tens of thousands of clones, with roughly four fifths observed a single time. Germline loops: CDR1 SEHNR, CDR2 FQNEAQ (reference sequence). The CDR3 loop spans 16 amino acids. V lost 7 bases, J lost 4 bases, and 23 bases lay in between. The chain joins TRBV7-9 to TRBJ2-7; tentative D call: TRBD2 (5 bases). Input material: peripheral blood. The TCR was taken from a man aged 40-50 years with acute or convalescent COVID-19. CDR3 sequence (DNA): TGTGCCAGCACCTACTATCAAGGGATAACGGGATACGAGCAGTACTTC. This gives the protein CASTYYQGITGYEQYF.